This entry is about one T cell receptor (beta chain). The antigen is unknown. Some clones are missing from TCRdb's copy, which holds only in-frame ones; the method was immunoSEQ multiplex PCR. The repertoire includes approximately 89,000 clones, about 94% of them detected once, and more than 0.15% sits in the top ten. The record originates from a study of graft-versus-host responses after intestinal transplantation. Study-wide context: Recipients underwent multivisceral, liver-intestinal, or isolated intestinal transplants.

This CDR3 has 15 amino acids. Germline CDR1 reads SGHAT; CDR2 reads FQNNGV. V was clipped by 5 bases and J by 5 bases; unmatched bases: 6. Overall study findings and caveats: GvH clonotypes were identified within recipient marrow, with a subset emerging first in ileum or blood.

This chain joins TRBV11-2 and TRBJ2-7; 13 bases line up with TRBD2. The material sequenced was unstimulated CD4+ T cells sorted from spleen or lymph node cells, taken before intestinal transplant. This sequence originates from a human donor who received an intestinal transplant. CDR3 nucleotides: TGTGCCAGCAGCCAACGAGGACTAGCGGGAGACGAGCAGTACTTC. Its protein is CASSQRGLAGDEQYF.